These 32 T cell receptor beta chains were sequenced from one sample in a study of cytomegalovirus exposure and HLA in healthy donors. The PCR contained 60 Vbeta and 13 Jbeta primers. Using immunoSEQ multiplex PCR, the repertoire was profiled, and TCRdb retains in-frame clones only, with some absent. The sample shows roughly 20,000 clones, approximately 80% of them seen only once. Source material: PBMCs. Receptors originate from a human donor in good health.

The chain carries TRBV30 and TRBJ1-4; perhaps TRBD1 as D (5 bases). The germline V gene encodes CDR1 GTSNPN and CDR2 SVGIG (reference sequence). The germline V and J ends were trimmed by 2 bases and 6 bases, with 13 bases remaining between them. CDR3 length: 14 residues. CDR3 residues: CAWSIKRGDEKLFF. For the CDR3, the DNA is TGTGCCTGGAGTATAAAACGGGGGGATGAAAAACTGTTTTTT.

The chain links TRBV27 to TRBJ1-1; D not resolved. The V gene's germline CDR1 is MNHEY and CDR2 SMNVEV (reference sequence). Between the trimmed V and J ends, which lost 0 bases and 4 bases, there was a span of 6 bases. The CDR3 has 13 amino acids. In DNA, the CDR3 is TGTGCCAGCAGTTTATCGCGGGCCACTGAAGCTTTCTTT. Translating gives CASSLSRATEAFF.

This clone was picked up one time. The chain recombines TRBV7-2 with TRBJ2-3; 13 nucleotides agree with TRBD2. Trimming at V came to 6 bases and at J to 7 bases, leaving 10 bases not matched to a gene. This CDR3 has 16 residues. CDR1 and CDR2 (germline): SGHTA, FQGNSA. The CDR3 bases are TGTGCCAGCAGACATGGTGGGGGACTAGCGGGAAATACGCAGTATTTT. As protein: CASRHGGGLAGNTQYF.

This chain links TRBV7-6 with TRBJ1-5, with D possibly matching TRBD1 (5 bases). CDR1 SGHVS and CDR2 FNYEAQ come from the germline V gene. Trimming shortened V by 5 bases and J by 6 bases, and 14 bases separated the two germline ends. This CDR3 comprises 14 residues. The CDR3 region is CASSPLGGAQPQHF. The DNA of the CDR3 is TGTGCCAGCAGCCCCCTGGGAGGGGCTCAGCCCCAGCATTTT.

The CDR3 bases are TGTGCCAGCAGTTTAGACCGGGACAGGGGGCTGAGCAATCAGCCCCAGCATTTT. Translated, it gives CASSLDRDRGLSNQPQHF. This chain connects TRBV27 to TRBJ1-5, with 12 bases fitting TRBD1. From germline, CDR1 is MNHEY and CDR2 SMNVEV (reference sequence). The CDR3 extends over 18 amino acids. V was clipped by 2 bases and J by 1 base; unmatched bases: 6.

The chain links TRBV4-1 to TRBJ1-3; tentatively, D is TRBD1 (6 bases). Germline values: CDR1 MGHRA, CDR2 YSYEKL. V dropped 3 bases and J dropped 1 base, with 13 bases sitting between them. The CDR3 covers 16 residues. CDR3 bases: TGCGCCAGCAGCCATCCCTCCAGGGGTTCTGGAAACACCATATATTTT. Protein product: CASSHPSRGSGNTIYF.

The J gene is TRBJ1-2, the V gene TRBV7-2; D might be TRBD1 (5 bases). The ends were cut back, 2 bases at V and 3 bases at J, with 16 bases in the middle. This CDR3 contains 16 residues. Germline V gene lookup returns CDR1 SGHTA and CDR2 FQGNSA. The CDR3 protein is CASSLWVKGSHYGYTF. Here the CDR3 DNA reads TGTGCCAGCAGCTTATGGGTCAAGGGGTCTCACTATGGCTACACCTTC.

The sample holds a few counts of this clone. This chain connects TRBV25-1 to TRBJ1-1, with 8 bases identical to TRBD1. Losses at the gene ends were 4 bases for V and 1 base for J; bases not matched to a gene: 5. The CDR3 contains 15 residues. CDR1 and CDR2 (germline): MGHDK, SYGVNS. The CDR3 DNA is TGTGCCAGCAGTGGGGGGACAGGAAGGAACACTGAAGCTTTCTTT. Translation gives CASSGGTGRNTEAFF. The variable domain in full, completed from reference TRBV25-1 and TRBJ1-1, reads EADIYQTPRYLVIGTGKKITLECSQTMGHDKMYWYQQDPGMELHLIHYSYGVNSTEKGDLSSESTVSRIRTEHFPLTLESARPSHTSQYLCASSGGTGRNTEAFFGQGTRLTVV.

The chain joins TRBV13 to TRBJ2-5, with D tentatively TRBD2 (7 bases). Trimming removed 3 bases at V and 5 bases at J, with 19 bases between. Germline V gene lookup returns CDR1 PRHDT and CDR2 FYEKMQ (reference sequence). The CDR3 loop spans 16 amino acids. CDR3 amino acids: CASSLMFGGADETQYF. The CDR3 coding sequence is TGTGCCAGCAGCTTGATGTTTGGGGGGGCGGACGAGACCCAGTACTTC.

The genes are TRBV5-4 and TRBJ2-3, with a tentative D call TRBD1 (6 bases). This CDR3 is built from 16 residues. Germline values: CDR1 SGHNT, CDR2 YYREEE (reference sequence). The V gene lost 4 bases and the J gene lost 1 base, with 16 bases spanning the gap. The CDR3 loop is CASSPLQGTRTDTQYF. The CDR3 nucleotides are TGTGCCAGCAGCCCCCTCCAGGGGACACGCACAGATACGCAGTATTTT.

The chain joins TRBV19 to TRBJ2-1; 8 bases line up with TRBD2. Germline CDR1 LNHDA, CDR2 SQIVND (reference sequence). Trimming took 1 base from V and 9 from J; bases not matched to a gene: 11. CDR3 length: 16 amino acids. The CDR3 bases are TGTGCCAGTAGTATAGTGGGTAGCGGGACCCGAGGTGAGCAGTTCTTC. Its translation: CASSIVGSGTRGEQFF. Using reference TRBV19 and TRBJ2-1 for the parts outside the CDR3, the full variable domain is DGGITQSPKYLFRKEGQNVTLSCEQNLNHDAMYWYRQDPGQGLRLIYYSQIVNDFQKGDIAEGYSVSREKKESFPLTVTSAQKNPTAFYLCASSIVGSGTRGEQFFGPGTRLTVL.

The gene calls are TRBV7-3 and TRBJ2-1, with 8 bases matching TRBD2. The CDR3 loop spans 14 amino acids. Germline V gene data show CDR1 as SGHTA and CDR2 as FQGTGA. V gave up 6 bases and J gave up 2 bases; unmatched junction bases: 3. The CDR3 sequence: CASRPGGPYNEQFF. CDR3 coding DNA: TGTGCCAGCAGGCCGGGGGGGCCCTACAATGAGCAGTTCTTC.

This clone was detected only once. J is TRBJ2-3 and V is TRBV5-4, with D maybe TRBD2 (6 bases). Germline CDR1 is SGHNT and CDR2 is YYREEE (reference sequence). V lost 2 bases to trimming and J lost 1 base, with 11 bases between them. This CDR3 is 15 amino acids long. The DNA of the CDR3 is TGTGCCAGCAGCTTAGAAGCGGGCCGCACAGATACGCAGTATTTT. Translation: CASSLEAGRTDTQYF.

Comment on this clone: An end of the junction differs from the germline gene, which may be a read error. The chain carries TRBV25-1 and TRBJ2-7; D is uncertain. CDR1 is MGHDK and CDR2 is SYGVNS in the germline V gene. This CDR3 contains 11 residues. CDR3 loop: CASSDSLRVFF. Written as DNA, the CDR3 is TGTGCCAGCAGTGACTCTCTCCGGGTCTTCTTC.

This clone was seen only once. For the CDR3, the DNA is TGTGCCTGGAGGCCCGGGACAACGAGCTCCTACGAGCAGTACTTC. It translates to CAWRPGTTSSYEQYF. The gene calls are TRBV30 and TRBJ2-7, with D perhaps matching TRBD1 (6 bases). This CDR3 is built from 15 residues. The V end was cut by 3 bases, the J end by 0 bases, with 15 bases between. CDR1 and CDR2 (germline): GTSNPN, SVGIG (reference sequence).

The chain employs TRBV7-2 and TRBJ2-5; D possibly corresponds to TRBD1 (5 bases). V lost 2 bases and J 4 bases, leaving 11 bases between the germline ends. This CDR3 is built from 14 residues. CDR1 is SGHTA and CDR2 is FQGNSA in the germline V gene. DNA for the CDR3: TGTGCCAGCAGCTTAAACCCAGGGCGAGAGACCCAGTACTTC. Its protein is CASSLNPGRETQYF.

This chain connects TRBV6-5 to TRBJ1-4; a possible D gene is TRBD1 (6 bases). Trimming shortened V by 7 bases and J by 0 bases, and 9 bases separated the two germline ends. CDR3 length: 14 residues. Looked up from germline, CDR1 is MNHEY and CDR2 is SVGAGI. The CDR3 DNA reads TGTGCCAGCACCGGGACACCAACTAATGAAAAACTGTTTTTT. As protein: CASTGTPTNEKLFF.

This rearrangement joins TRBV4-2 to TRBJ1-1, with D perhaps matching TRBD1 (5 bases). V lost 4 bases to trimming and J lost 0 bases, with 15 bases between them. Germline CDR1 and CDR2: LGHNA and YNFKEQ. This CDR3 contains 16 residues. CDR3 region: CASSPRGGEMNTEAFF. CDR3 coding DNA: TGTGCCAGCAGCCCGCGGGGGGGGGAAATGAACACTGAAGCTTTCTTT.

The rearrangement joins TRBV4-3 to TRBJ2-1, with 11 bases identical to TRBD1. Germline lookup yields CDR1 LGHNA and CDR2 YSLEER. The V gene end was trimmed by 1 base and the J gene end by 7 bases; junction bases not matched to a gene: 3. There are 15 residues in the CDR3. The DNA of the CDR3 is TGCGCCAGCAGCCAAGGGACAGGGGGCGGGAATGAGCAGTTCTTC. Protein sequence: CASSQGTGGGNEQFF.

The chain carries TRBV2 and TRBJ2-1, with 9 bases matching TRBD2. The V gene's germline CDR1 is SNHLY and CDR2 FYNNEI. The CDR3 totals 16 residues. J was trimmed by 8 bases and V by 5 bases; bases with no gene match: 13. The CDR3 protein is CASSYDLAGGGDEQFF. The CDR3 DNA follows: TGTGCCAGCAGTTACGACTTGGCGGGGGGGGGCGATGAGCAGTTCTTC.

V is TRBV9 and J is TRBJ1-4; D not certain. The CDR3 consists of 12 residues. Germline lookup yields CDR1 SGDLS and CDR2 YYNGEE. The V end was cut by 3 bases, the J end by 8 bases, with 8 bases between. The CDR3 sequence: CASSADSEKLFF. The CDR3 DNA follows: TGTGCCAGCAGCGCCGACTCAGAAAAACTGTTTTTT.

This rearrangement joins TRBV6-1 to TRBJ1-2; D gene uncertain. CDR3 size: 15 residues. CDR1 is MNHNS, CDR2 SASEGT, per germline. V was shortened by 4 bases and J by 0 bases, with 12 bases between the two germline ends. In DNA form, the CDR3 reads TGTGCCAGCAGTGTGGGCAGCATAGCTAACTATGGCTACACCTTC. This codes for CASSVGSIANYGYTF.

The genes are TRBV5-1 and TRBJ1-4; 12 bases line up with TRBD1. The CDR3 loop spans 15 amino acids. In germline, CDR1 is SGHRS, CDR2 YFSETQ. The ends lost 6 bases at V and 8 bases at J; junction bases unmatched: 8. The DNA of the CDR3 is TGCGCCAGCACCTATCGTGGGACAGGGGGCGAAAAACTGTTTTTT. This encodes CASTYRGTGGEKLFF.

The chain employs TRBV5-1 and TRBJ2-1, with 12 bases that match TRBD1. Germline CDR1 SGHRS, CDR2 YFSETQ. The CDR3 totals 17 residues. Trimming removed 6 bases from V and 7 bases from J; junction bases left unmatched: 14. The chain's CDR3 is CASNVLPGQGARNEQFF. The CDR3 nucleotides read TGCGCCAGCAATGTACTTCCGGGACAGGGGGCAAGGAATGAGCAGTTCTTC.

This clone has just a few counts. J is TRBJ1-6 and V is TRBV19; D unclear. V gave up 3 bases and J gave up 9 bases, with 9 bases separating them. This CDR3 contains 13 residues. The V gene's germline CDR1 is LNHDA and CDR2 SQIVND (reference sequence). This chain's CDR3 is CASSISTGSPLHF. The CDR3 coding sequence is TGTGCCAGTAGTATTAGTACTGGTTCACCCCTCCACTTT.

The CDR3 nucleotides read TGTGCCAGTACCCCACGGACAGGGCTAAACACAGATACGCAGTATTTT. Translated: CASTPRTGLNTDTQYF. The V call is TRBV19, the J call TRBJ2-3, with 8 bases matching TRBD1. The CDR3 is 16 residues long. J gave up 2 bases and V 7 bases, and 11 bases lay outside the gene matches. Germline CDR1 LNHDA, CDR2 SQIVND (reference sequence).

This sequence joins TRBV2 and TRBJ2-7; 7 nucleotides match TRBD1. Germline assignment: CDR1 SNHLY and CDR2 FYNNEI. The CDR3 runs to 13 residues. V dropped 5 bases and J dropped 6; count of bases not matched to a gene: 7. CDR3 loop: CASSQNRGPEQYF. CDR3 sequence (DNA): TGTGCCAGCAGTCAAAACAGGGGCCCCGAGCAGTACTTC.

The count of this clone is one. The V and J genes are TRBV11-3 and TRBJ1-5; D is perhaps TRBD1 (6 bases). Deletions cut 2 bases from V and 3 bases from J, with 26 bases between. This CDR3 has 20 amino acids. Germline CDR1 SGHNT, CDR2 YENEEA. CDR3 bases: TGTGCCAGCAGCTTAAGGGGTGGGGCAGGGGTATGGGAATCCAATCAGCCCCAGCATTTT. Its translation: CASSLRGGAGVWESNQPQHF.

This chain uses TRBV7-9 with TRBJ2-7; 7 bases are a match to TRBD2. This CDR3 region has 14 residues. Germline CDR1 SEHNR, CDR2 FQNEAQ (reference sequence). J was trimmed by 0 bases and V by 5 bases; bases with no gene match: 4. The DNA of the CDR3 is TGTGCCAGCAGCCCCCCTAGCGGCTCCTACGAGCAGTACTTC. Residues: CASSPPSGSYEQYF.

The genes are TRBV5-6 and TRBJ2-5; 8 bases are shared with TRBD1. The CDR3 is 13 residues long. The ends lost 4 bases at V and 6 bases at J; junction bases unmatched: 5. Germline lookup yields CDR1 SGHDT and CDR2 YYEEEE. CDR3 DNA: TGTGCCAGCAGCGCGACAGGGGTCAAGACCCAGTACTTC. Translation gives CASSATGVKTQYF. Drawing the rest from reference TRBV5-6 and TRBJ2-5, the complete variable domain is DAGVTQSPTHLIKTRGQQVTLRCSPKSGHDTVSWYQQALGQGPQFIFQYYEEEERQRGNFPDRFSGHQFPNYSSELNVNALLLGDSALYLCASSATGVKTQYFGPGTRLLVL.

CDR3 sequence reads: CASSLEPILIYEQYF. The CDR3 region has the DNA TGTGCCAGCAGCTTAGAACCGATACTGATTTACGAGCAGTACTTC. The chain couples TRBV11-2 to TRBJ2-5; D uncertain. The last part of the DNA fits TRBJ2-7 better; the J call may be wrong. The CDR3 extends over 15 amino acids. Germline V gives CDR1 SGHAT, CDR2 FQNNGV.

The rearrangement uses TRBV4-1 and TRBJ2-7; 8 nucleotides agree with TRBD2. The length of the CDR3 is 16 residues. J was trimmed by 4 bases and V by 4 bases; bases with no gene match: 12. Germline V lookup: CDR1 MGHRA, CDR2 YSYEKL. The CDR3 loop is CASSLSPKRGTYEQYF. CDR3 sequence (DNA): TGCGCCAGCAGCCTATCCCCTAAGCGGGGGACTTACGAGCAGTACTTC.